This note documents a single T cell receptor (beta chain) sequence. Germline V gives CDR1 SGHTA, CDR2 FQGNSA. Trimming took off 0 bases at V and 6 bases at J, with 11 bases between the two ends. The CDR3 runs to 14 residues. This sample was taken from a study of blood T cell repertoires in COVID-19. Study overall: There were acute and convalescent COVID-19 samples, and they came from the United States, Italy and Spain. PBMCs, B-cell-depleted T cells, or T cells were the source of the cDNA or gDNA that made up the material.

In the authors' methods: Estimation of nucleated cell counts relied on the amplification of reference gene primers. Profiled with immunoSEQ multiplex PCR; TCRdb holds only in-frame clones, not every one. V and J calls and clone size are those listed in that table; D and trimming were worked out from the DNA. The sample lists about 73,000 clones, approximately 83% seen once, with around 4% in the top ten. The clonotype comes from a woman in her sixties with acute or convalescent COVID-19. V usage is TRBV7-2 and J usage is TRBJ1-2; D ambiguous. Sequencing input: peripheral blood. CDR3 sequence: CASSLARHSDGYTF. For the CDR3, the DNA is TGTGCCAGCAGCTTAGCGCGCCACTCGGATGGCTACACCTTC.